Below are 24 T cell receptor beta chains sequenced from a single sample in a study of blood T cell repertoires in COVID-19. Clones were sequenced by immunoSEQ multiplex PCR, and TCRdb holds only the in-frame ones, with some missing. The sample lists roughly 320,000 clones; 90% to 95% were seen once. Sequencing used PBMCs or T cells enriched from blood (not recorded which). The source of these receptors is a woman in her 30s who had been exposed to COVID-19.

The J gene is TRBJ1-2, the V gene TRBV29-1, with a weak D call TRBD1 (6 bases). Trimming removed 7 bases at V and 5 bases at J, with 17 bases between. CDR1 is SQVTM, CDR2 ANQGSEA, per germline. The length of the CDR3 is 13 residues. The CDR3 protein is CSDQQGSYYGYTF. The CDR3 coding sequence is TGCAGCGACCAACAGGGATCCTATTATGGCTACACCTTC.

V and J are TRBV5-1 and TRBJ2-7, with 9 bases lining up with TRBD1. The V and J ends lost 4 bases and 6 bases, in that order; junction bases with no gene match: 5. The CDR3 contains 13 residues. Germline CDR1 is SGHRS and CDR2 is YFSETQ. In nucleotides, the CDR3 is TGCGCCAGCAGCCCGGGACAGGGATCCGAGCAGTACTTC. Protein product: CASSPGQGSEQYF. Filled out from reference TRBV5-1 and TRBJ2-7, the complete variable domain reads KAGVTQTPRYLIKTRGQQVTLSCSPISGHRSVSWYQQTPGQGLQFLFEYFSETQRNKGNFPGRFSGRQFSNSRSEMNVSTLELGDSALYLCASSPGQGSEQYFGPGTRLTVT.

The chain's CDR3 is CASSFAGGNTEAFF. The CDR3, as DNA: TGTGCCAGCAGCTTTGCAGGGGGGAACACTGAAGCTTTCTTT. J is TRBJ1-1 and V is TRBV7-9; TRBD1 matches 7 bases. The CDR3 consists of 14 residues. The germline gives CDR1 SEHNR, CDR2 FQNEAQ (reference sequence). The V segment lost 3 bases and the J segment 1 base; nucleotides outside the gene matches: 2.

CDR3 loop: CASSQWDREVKTQYF. The CDR3 coding sequence is TGTGCCAGCAGCCAGTGGGACAGGGAGGTAAAGACCCAGTACTTC. The chain joins TRBV5-6 to TRBJ2-5; 9 bases match TRBD1. The CDR3 length is 15 residues. V shed 4 bases, J shed 6 bases, and the junction held 10 bases outside the gene matches. Germline CDR1 SGHDT, CDR2 YYEEEE.

The chain employs TRBV29-1 and TRBJ2-3, with TRBD1 matching over 7 bases. CDR3 length equals 13 residues. The V gene end was trimmed by 7 bases and the J gene end by 0 bases; junction bases not matched to a gene: 4. Germline V CDR1 and CDR2: SQVTM, ANQGSEA. The CDR3 DNA is TGCAGCGCCCACAGGGGCAGCACAGATACGCAGTATTTT. Amino acids: CSAHRGSTDTQYF.

The rearrangement joins TRBV11-2 to TRBJ2-2; TRBD1 is a possible D gene (5 bases). From germline, CDR1 is SGHAT and CDR2 FQNNGV. V was trimmed by 0 bases and J by 6 bases, leaving 17 bases between them. There are 17 residues in the CDR3. CDR3 in DNA: TGTGCCAGCAGCTTAGATCATGCGGCAGGGCGCGCCGGGGAGCTGTTTTTT. This codes for CASSLDHAAGRAGELFF.

The chain carries TRBV5-1 and TRBJ2-2; perhaps TRBD1 as D (6 bases). Germline CDR1 SGHRS, CDR2 YFSETQ. CDR3 length: 16 amino acids. Trimming removed 4 bases at V and 0 bases at J, with 13 bases between. The DNA of the CDR3 is TGCGCCAGCAGCCTTCAGGGGCTACCGAACACCGGGGAGCTGTTTTTT. Amino acid sequence: CASSLQGLPNTGELFF.

The gene calls are TRBV6-1 and TRBJ1-2; the match to TRBD1 covers 7 bases. The junction had 6 bases not matched to a gene; V was cut back by 5 bases and J by 6 bases. The CDR3 length is 13 residues. Germline CDR1 is MNHNS and CDR2 is SASEGT. CDR3 DNA: TGTGCCAGCAGTTTAAGGGGGCTTCATGGCTACACCTTC. It yields the protein CASSLRGLHGYTF.

About this clone itself: Other DNA sequences within the sample encode an identical CDR3. The CDR3 nucleotides read TGTGCCAGTAGTATGGGCAAGAACACTGAAGCTTTCTTT. It is translated as CASSMGKNTEAFF. V gene TRBV19 combines with J gene TRBJ1-1; D is ambiguous. V was trimmed by 3 bases and J by 1 base, leaving 6 bases between them. This CDR3 contains 13 residues. The V gene's germline CDR1 is LNHDA and CDR2 SQIVND (reference sequence).

The chain links TRBV19 to TRBJ2-1, with 15 bases matching TRBD2. Unmatched junction bases numbered 6, after V lost 3 bases and J lost 9 bases. CDR3 length equals 16 residues. The germline gives CDR1 LNHDA, CDR2 SQIVND (reference sequence). The CDR3: CASSIGLAGGISEQFF. In nucleotides, the CDR3 is TGTGCCAGTAGTATCGGACTAGCGGGGGGGATAAGTGAGCAGTTCTTC.

The V call is TRBV6-5, the J call TRBJ2-7, with D hard to call. CDR1 and CDR2 (germline): MNHEY, SVGAGI. The length of the CDR3 is 14 residues. V lost 5 bases and J 3 bases, leaving 14 bases between the germline ends. CDR3 in DNA: TGTGCCAGCAGTCAACAGAGCTATCTCTACGAGCAGTACTTC. Its translation: CASSQQSYLYEQYF.

This chain links TRBV2 with TRBJ1-4, with 7 bases fitting TRBD1. This CDR3 comprises 14 residues. Trimming at V came to 7 bases and at J to 11 bases, leaving 13 bases not matched to a gene. Germline lookup yields CDR1 SNHLY and CDR2 FYNNEI. The CDR3 loop reads CASNPQTGKRKLFF. The DNA of the CDR3 is TGTGCCAGCAACCCTCAGACAGGGAAGAGGAAACTGTTTTTT.

The CDR3 nucleotides are TGTGCCAGCAGCTCCCCGGGACTAGCGGGGGGGACACCATTACGCTACGAGCAGTACTTC. Translation: CASSSPGLAGGTPLRYEQYF. The V call is TRBV5-4, the J call TRBJ2-7; TRBD2 agrees at 16 bases. The CDR3 spans 20 residues. The V and J ends lost 3 bases and 3 bases, in that order; junction bases with no gene match: 15. The germline CDR1 and CDR2 sequences are SGHNT and YYREEE (reference sequence).

The chain couples TRBV7-8 to TRBJ1-4, with 9 bases identical to TRBD1. Losses at the gene ends were 3 bases for V and 8 bases for J; bases not matched to a gene: 4. The CDR3 sequence is 14 residues long. Germline CDR1 and CDR2: SGHVS and FQNEAQ. The CDR3 loop is CASSFRDRAEKLFF. The CDR3 coding sequence is TGTGCCAGCAGCTTCCGGGACAGGGCAGAAAAACTGTTTTTT.

The chain couples TRBV9 to TRBJ2-3; TRBD2 agrees at 8 bases. The V and J ends lost 4 bases and 1 base, in that order; junction bases with no gene match: 8. CDR1 and CDR2 from the germline V gene are SGDLS and YYNGEE. CDR3 length: 16 residues. CDR3 sequence: CASSSRSGGGTDTQYF. The CDR3 region has the DNA TGTGCCAGCAGCTCTAGGTCGGGGGGGGGCACAGATACGCAGTATTTT.

The chain employs TRBV9 and TRBJ2-3, with TRBD2 matching over 9 bases. Germline V gene lookup returns CDR1 SGDLS and CDR2 YYNGEE. The length of the CDR3 is 15 residues. The ends lost 3 bases at V and 0 bases at J; junction bases unmatched: 2. This chain's CDR3 is CASSDGTSSTDTQYF. CDR3 DNA sequence: TGTGCCAGCAGCGATGGGACTAGCAGCACAGATACGCAGTATTTT.

The chain combines TRBV6-5 with TRBJ1-6; D perhaps matches TRBD1 (5 bases). There are 16 residues in the CDR3. The V end lost 4 bases, the J end lost 0 bases, and 10 bases lay between the germline ends. Germline CDR1 reads MNHEY; CDR2 reads SVGAGI. The CDR3 sequence: CASSSWGVSYNSPLHF. The CDR3 DNA reads as TGTGCCAGCAGTTCCTGGGGGGTCTCCTATAATTCACCCCTCCACTTT.

This clone was observed once. The V and J genes are TRBV7-8 and TRBJ1-4; no firm D call. CDR3 length: 17 residues. Germline loops: CDR1 SGHVS, CDR2 FQNEAQ. Between the trimmed V and J ends, which lost 5 bases and 5 bases, there was a span of 21 bases. CDR3 nucleotides: TGTGCCAGCAGCCCTAGGACCGGGAACCGACTCAATGAAAAACTGTTTTTT. Translated, it gives CASSPRTGNRLNEKLFF.

The rearrangement joins TRBV2 to TRBJ2-7; tentatively, D is TRBD1 (6 bases). CDR1 and CDR2 from the germline V gene are SNHLY and FYNNEI. V lost 4 bases and J lost 0, with 13 bases in between. This CDR3 is 15 amino acids long. DNA of the CDR3: TGTGCCAGCAGTGGGACAGAAGGGGACTCCTACGAGCAGTACTTC. Amino acid sequence: CASSGTEGDSYEQYF.

This chain connects TRBV11-2 to TRBJ2-1; D is unclear. Deletions cut 2 bases from V and 0 bases from J, with 8 bases between. This CDR3 region has 15 residues. Germline V gene lookup returns CDR1 SGHAT and CDR2 FQNNGV. DNA of the CDR3: TGTGCCAGCAGCTTATACGTGAGCTCCTACAATGAGCAGTTCTTC. It is translated as CASSLYVSSYNEQFF.

The J gene is TRBJ1-1, the V gene TRBV4-3, with 9 bases that match TRBD1. V gave up 4 bases and J gave up 0 bases; unmatched junction bases: 3. The CDR3 runs 15 residues. Germline CDR1 is LGHNA and CDR2 is YSLEER. Written as DNA, the CDR3 is TGCGCCAGCAGCCTGGACAGGGGCCTGAACACTGAAGCTTTCTTT. Translating gives CASSLDRGLNTEAFF.

The chain links TRBV11-1 to TRBJ2-5, with D maybe TRBD2 (6 bases). Trimming removed 6 bases at V and 2 bases at J, with 10 bases between. This CDR3 contains 13 residues. CDR1 and CDR2 from the germline V gene are SGHAT and FQDESV (reference sequence). The CDR3 nucleotides read TGTGCCAGCAGTCGAGGACTACAAGAGACCCAGTACTTC. It specifies CASSRGLQETQYF. The variable domain in full, with the rest retrieved from reference TRBV11-1 and TRBJ2-5, is EAEVAQSPRYKITEKSQAVAFWCDPISGHATLYWYRQILGQGPELLVQFQDESVVDDSQLPKDRFSAERLKGVDSTLKIQPAELGDSAMYLCASSRGLQETQYFGPGTRLLVL.

A word on this clone: The identical CDR3 is also encoded by other nucleotide sequences in the sample. The chain is built from TRBV5-1 and TRBJ2-7; a weak D match, TRBD1 (6 bases). Per the germline V gene, CDR1 is SGHRS and CDR2 is YFSETQ. V was shortened by 0 bases and J by 7 bases, with 8 bases between the two germline ends. CDR3 length: 12 residues. The CDR3 reads CASSLGQGEQYF. CDR3 bases: TGCGCCAGCAGCTTGGGCCAGGGGGAGCAGTACTTC.

The rearrangement links TRBV28 to TRBJ1-1; perhaps TRBD1 as D (5 bases). The CDR3 totals 15 residues. Between the trimmed V and J ends, which lost 7 bases and 1 base, there was a span of 16 bases. The germline V gene has CDR1 MDHEN and CDR2 SYDVKM. CDR3 bases: TGTGCCAGCACCCCATTAGGGGTACCGAACACTGAAGCTTTCTTT. It yields the protein CASTPLGVPNTEAFF. Full variable domain (outside the CDR3, taken from reference TRBV28 and TRBJ1-1): DVKVTQSSRYLVKRTGEKVFLECVQDMDHENMFWYRQDPGLGLRLIYFSYDVKMKEKGDIPEGYSVSREKKERFSLILESASTNQTSMYLCASTPLGVPNTEAFFGQGTRLTVV.